The clone carrying this TCR beta chain was picked up a small number of times. Its antigen is undetermined. RNA transcripts yielded amplified TCR beta CDR3 regions. Researchers ran a first-round RT-PCR on the TCR CDR3 using the HTBI primer set. MiXCR was run by TCRdb on the multiplex PCR reads, yielding one entry per CDR3 protein. The sample records 250,000 or so distinct CDR3 sequences, more than 14% being singletons. Diagnoses used clinical symptoms, serum thyroxine and TRAb, thyroid ultrasound and orbital computed tomography. The ends lost 4 bases at V and 0 bases at J; junction bases unmatched: 6. In germline, CDR1 is SGHKS, CDR2 YYEKEE (reference sequence). The CDR3 has 15 residues. This specimen comes from a study of T cells in Graves' hyperthyroidism and ophthalmopathy. Whole-study findings and limits: Ophthalmopathy prediction by the model preceded onset by a median about 6 months.

The TCR originated in a middle-aged woman with Graves' hyperthyroidism that later progressed to Graves' ophthalmopathy. This chain uses TRBV5-5 with TRBJ1-1; 7 positions match TRBD1. Sequencing input: blood. CDR3 sequence reads: CASSQWDSLNTEAFF. In DNA form, the CDR3 reads TGTGCCAGCAGCCAGTGGGACAGCCTGAACACTGAAGCTTTCTTT.